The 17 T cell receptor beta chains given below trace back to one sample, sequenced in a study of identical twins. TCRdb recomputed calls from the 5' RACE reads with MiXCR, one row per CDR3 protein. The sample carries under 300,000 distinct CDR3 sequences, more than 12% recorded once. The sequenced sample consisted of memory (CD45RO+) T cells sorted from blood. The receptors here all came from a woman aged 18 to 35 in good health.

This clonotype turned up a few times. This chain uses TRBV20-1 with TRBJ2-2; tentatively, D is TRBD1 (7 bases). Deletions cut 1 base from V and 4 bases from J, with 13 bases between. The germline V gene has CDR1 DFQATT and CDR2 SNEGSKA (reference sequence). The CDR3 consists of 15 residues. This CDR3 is CSARGRGATTGELFF. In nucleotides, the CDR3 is TGCAGTGCTAGAGGCAGGGGGGCGACCACCGGGGAGCTGTTTTTT.

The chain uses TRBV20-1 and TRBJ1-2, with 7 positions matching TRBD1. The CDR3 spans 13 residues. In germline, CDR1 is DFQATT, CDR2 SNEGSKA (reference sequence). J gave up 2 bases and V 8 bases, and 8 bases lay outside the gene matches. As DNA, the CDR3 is TGCAGTTTCCTCGGACAGGAGAACTATGGCTACACCTTC. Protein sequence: CSFLGQENYGYTF.

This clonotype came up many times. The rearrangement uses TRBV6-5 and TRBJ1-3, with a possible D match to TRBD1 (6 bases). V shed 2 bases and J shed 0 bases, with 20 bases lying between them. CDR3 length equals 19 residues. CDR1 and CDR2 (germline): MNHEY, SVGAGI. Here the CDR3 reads CASSYTGHLLRSSGNTIYF. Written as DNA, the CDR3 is TGTGCCAGCAGTTACACGGGACACCTCCTAAGAAGCTCTGGAAACACCATATATTTT.

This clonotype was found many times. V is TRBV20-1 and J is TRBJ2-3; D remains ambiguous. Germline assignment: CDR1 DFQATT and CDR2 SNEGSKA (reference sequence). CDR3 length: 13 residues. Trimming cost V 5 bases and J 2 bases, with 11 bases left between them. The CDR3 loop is CSALTENTDTQYF. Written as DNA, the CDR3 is TGCAGTGCTCTCACCGAAAACACAGATACGCAGTATTTT.

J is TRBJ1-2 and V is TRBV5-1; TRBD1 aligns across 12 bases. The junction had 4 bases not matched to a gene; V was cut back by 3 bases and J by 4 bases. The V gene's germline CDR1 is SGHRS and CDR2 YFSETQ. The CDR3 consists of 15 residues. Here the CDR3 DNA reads TGCGCCAGCAGCTGGGGGACAGGGGGCCTCTATGGCTACACCTTC. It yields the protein CASSWGTGGLYGYTF.

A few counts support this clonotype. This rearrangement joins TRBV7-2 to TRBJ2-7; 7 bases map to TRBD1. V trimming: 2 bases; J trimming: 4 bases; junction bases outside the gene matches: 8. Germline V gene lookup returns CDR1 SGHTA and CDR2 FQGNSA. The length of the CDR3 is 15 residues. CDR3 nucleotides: TGTGCCAGCAGCTTATCCGGGACAGTGCCGTACGAGCAGTACTTC. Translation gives CASSLSGTVPYEQYF. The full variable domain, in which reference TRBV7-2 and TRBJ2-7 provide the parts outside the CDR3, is GAGVSQSPSNKVTEKGKDVELRCDPISGHTALYWYRQSLGQGLEFLIYFQGNSAPDKSGLPSDRFSAERTGGSVSTLTIQRTQQEDSAVYLCASSLSGTVPYEQYFGPGTRLTVT.

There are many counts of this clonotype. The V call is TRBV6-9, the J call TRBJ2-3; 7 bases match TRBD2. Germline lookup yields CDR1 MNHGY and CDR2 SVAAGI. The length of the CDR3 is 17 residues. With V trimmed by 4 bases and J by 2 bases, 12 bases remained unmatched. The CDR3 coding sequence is TGTGCCAGCAGTTCCGGATCTAGCGGTGGTTACACAGATACGCAGTATTTT. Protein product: CASSSGSSGGYTDTQYF.

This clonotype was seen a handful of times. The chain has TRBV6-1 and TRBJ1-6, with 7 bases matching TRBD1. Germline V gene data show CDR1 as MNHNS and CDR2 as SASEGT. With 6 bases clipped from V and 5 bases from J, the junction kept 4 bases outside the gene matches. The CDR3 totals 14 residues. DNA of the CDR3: TGTGCCAGCAGACCGGGACAGCATAATTCACCCCTCCACTTT. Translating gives CASRPGQHNSPLHF.

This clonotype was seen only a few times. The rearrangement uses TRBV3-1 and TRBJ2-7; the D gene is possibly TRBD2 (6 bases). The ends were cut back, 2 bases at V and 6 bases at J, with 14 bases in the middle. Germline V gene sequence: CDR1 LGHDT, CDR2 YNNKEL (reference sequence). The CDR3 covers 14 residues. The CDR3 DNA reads TGTGCCAGCAGCCAACGGAGGGCCGGGGGCGAGCAGTACTTC. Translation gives CASSQRRAGGEQYF.

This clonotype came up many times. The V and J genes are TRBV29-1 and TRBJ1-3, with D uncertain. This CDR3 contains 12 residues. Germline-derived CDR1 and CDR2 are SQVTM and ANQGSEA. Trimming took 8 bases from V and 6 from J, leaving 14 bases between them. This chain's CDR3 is CSFKGRTNTIYF. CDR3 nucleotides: TGCAGCTTTAAAGGGAGGACAAACACCATATATTTT.

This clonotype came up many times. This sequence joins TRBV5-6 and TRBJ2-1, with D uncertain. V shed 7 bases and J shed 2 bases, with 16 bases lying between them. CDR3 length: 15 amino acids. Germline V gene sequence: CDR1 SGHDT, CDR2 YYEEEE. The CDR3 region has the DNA TGTGCCAGCGGCCCCGGTAGGCAGACCTACAATGAGCAGTTCTTC. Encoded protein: CASGPGRQTYNEQFF.

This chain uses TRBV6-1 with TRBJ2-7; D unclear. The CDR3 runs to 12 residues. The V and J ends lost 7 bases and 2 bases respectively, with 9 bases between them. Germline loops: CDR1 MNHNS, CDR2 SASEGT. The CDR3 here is CASNGQTYEQYF. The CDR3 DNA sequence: TGTGCCAGCAATGGGCAGACCTACGAGCAGTACTTC.

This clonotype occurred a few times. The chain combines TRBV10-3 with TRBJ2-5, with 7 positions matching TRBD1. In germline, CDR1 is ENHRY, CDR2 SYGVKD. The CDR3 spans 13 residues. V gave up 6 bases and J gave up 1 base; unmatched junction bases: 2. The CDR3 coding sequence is TGTGCCATCAGGACAGGGCCCCAAGAGACCCAGTACTTC. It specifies CAIRTGPQETQYF.

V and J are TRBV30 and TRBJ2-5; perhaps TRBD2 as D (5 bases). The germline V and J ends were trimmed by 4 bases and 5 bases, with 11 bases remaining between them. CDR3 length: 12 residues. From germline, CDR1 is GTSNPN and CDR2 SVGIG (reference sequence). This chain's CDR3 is CAWTLTGETQYF. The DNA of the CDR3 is TGTGCCTGGACCCTAACGGGGGAGACCCAGTACTTC.

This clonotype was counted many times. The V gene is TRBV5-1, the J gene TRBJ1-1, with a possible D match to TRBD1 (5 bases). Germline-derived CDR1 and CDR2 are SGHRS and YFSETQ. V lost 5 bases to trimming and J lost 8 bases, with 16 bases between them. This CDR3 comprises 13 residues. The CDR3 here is CASRKDVQEEAFF. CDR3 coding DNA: TGCGCCAGCAGAAAGGACGTACAGGAAGAAGCTTTCTTT. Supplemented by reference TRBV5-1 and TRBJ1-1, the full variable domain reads KAGVTQTPRYLIKTRGQQVTLSCSPISGHRSVSWYQQTPGQGLQFLFEYFSETQRNKGNFPGRFSGRQFSNSRSEMNVSTLELGDSALYLCASRKDVQEEAFFGQGTRLTVV.

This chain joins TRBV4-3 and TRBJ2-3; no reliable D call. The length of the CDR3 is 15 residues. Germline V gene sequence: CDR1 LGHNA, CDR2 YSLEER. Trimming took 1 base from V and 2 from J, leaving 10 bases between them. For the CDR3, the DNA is TGCGCCAGCAGCCAAGTAGTTCCCTACACAGATACGCAGTATTTT. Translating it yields CASSQVVPYTDTQYF.

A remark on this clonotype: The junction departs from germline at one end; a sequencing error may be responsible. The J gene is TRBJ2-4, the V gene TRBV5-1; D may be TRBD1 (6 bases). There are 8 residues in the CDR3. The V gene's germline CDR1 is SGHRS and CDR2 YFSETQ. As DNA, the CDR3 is TGCGCCAGCAGCCGGGACAAATTC. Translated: CASSRDKF.